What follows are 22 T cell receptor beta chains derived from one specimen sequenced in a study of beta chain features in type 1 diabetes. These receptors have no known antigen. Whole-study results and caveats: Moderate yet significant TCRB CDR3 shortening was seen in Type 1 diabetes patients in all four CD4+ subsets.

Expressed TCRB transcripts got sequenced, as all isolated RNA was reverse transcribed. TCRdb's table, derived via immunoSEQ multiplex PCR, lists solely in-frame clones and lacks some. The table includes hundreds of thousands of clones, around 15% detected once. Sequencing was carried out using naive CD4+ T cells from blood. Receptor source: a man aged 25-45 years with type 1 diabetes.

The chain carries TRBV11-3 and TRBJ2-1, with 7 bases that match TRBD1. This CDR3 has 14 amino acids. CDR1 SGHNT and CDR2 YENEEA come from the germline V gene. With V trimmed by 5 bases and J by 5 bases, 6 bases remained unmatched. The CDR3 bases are TGTGCCAGCAGCCTTACAGGGGTCCACAATGAGCAGTTCTTC. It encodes CASSLTGVHNEQFF.

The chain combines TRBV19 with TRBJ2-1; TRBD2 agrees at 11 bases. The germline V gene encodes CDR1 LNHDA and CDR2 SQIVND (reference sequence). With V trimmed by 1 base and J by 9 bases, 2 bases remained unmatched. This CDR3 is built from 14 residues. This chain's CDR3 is CASSIGSGRVEQFF. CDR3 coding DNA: TGTGCCAGTAGTATAGGTAGCGGGAGGGTTGAGCAGTTCTTC.

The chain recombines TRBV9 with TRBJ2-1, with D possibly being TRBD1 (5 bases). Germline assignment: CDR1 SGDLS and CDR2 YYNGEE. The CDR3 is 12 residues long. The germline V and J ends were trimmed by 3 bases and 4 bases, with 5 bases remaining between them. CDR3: CASSGQYNEQFF. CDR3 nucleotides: TGTGCCAGCAGCGGACAGTACAATGAGCAGTTCTTC. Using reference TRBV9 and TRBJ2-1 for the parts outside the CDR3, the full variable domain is DSGVTQTPKHLITATGQRVTLRCSPRSGDLSVYWYQQSLDQGLQFLIQYYNGEERAKGNILERFSAQQFPDLHSELNLSSLELGDSALYFCASSGQYNEQFFGPGTRLTVL.

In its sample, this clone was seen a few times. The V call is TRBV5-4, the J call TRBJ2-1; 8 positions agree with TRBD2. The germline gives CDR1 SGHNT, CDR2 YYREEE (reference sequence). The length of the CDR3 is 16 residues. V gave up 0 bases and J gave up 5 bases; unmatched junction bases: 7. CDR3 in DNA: TGTGCCAGCAGCTTGGCCGACGGGAGGGCCGACAATGAGCAGTTCTTC. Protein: CASSLADGRADNEQFF.

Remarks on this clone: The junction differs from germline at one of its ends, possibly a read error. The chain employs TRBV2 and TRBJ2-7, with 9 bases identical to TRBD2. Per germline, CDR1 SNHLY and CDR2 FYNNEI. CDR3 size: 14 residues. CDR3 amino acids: CANLGTSISSEQYF. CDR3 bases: TGTGCCAACCTCGGGACTAGCATCTCCTCCGAGCAGTACTTC.

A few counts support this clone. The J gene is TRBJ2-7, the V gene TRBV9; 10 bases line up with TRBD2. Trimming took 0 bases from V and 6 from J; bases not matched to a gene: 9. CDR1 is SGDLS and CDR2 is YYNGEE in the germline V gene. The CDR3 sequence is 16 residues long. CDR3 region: CASSVDPSGSLSEQYF. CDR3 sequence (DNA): TGTGCCAGCAGCGTAGATCCTAGCGGGAGCCTCTCCGAGCAGTACTTC.

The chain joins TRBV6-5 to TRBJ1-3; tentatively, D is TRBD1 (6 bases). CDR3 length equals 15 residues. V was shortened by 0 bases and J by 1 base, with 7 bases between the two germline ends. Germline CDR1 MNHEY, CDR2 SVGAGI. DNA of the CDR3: TGTGCCAGCAGTTACTCACAGGGATCTGGAAACACCATATATTTT. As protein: CASSYSQGSGNTIYF.

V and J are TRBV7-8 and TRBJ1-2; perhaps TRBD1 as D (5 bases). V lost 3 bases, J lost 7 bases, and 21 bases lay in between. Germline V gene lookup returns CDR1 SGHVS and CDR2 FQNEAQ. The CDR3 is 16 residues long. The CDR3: CASSLMPGHLRGGYTF. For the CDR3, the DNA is TGTGCCAGCAGCTTGATGCCTGGACACCTAAGGGGTGGCTACACCTTC.

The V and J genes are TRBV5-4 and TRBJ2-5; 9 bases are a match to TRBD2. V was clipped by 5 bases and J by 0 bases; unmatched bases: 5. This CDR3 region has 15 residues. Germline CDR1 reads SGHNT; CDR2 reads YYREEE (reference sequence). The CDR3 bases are TGTGCCAGCAGATCGGGACTAGCAAACCAAGAGACCCAGTACTTC. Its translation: CASRSGLANQETQYF.

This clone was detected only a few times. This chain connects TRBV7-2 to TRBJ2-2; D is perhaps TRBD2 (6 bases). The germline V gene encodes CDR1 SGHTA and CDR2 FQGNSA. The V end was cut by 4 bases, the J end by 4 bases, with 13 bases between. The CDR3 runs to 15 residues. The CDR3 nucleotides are TGTGCCAGCAGCTCCGACCCGCGGGGCACCGGGGAGCTGTTTTTT. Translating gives CASSSDPRGTGELFF.

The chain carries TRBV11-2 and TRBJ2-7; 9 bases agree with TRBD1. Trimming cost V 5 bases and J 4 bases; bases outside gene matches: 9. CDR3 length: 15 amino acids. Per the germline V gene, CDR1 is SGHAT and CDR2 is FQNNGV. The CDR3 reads CASSPSGTGRYEQYF. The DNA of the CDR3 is TGTGCCAGCAGCCCTTCCGGGACAGGGAGATACGAGCAGTACTTC.

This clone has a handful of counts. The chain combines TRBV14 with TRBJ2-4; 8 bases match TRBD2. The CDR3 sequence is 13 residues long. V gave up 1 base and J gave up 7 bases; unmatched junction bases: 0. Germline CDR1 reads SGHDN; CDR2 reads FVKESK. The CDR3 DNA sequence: TGTGCCAGCAGCCAAGGACTAGCGAACATTCAGTACTTC. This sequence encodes CASSQGLANIQYF.

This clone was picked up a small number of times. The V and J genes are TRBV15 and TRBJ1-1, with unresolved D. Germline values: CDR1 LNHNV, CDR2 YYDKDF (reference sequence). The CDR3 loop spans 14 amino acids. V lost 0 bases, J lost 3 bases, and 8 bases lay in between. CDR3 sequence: CATSRDPSDTEAFF. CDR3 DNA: TGTGCCACCAGCAGAGATCCTTCAGACACTGAAGCTTTCTTT.

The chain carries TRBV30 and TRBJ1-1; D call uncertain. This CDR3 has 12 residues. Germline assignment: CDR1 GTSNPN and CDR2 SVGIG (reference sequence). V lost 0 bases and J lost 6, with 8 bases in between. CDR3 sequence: CAWSVPMSEAFF. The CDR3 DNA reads TGTGCCTGGAGTGTCCCCATGTCTGAAGCTTTCTTT.

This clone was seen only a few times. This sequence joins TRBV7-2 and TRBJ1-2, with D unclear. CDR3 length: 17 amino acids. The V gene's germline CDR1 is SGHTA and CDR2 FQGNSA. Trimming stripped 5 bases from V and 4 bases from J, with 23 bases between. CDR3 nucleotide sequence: TGTGCCAGCAGCACCTCCTCCACAGACTACGGCGGCTATGGCTACACCTTC. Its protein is CASSTSSTDYGGYGYTF.

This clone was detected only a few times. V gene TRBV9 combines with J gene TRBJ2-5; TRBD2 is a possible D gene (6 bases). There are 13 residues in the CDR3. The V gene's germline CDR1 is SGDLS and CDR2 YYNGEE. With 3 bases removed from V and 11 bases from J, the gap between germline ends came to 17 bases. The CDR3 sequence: CASSARRDSQQYF. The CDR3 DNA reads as TGTGCCAGCAGCGCCCGGAGGGACTCGCAGCAGTACTTC.

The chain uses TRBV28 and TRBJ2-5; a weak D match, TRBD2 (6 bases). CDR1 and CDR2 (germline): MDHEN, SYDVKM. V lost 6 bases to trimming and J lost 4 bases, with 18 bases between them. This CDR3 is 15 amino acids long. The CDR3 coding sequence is TGTGCCAGCAGCCTCCCCGGAGGGCAACGAGAGACCCAGTACTTC. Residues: CASSLPGGQRETQYF.

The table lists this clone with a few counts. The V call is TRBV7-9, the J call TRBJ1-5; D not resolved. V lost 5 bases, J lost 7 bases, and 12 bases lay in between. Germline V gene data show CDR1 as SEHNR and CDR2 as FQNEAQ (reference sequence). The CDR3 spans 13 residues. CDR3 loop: CASSPVGEQPQHF. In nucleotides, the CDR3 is TGTGCCAGCAGCCCGGTCGGGGAGCAGCCCCAGCATTTT. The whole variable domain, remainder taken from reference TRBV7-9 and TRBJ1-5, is DTGVSQNPRHKITKRGQNVTFRCDPISEHNRLYWYRQTLGQGPEFLTYFQNEAQLEKSRLLSDRFSAERPKGSFSTLEIQRTEQGDSAMYLCASSPVGEQPQHFGDGTRLSIL.

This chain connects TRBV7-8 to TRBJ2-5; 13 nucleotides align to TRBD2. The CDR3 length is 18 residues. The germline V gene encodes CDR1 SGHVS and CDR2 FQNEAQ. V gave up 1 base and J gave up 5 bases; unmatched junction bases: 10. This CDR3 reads CASSLGGLAGYVGETQYF. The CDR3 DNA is TGTGCCAGCAGCTTAGGGGGACTAGCGGGATATGTTGGGGAGACCCAGTACTTC.

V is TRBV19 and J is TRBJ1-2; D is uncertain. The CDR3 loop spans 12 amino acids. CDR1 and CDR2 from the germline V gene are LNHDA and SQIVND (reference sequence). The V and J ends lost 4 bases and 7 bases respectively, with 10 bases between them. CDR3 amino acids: CASSTRAFGYTF. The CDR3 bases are TGTGCCAGTAGTACGCGGGCCTTTGGCTACACCTTC.

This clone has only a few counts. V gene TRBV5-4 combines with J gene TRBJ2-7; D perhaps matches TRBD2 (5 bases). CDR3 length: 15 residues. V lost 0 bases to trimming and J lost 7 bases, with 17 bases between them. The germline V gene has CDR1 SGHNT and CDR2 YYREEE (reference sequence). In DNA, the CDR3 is TGTGCCAGCAGCTTGGGGCTAGCTGACCTCAGGGAGCAGTACTTC. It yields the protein CASSLGLADLREQYF.

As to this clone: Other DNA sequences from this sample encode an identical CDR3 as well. The CDR3 protein is CSATREETQYF. DNA for the CDR3: TGCAGTGCCACCAGGGAAGAGACCCAGTACTTC. The chain uses TRBV20-1 and TRBJ2-5; D is perhaps TRBD1 (5 bases). This CDR3 is 11 amino acids long. The germline CDR1 and CDR2 sequences are DFQATT and SNEGSKA (reference sequence). The V end lost 6 bases, the J end lost 3 bases, and 8 bases lay between the germline ends.